This T cell receptor (beta chain) came from a study of blood T cell repertoires in COVID-19. Overall study: Two negative PCRs, clearance, or symptom resolution were required of recovered Cohort 3 donors.

Sequencing was performed with immunoSEQ multiplex PCR; in TCRdb, only in-frame clones are kept and a portion is missing. Of 200,000 or so clones detected, roughly 87% appear once; the ten largest clones hold less than 8%. Categorization into cohorts depended on clinical history that participants reported. This CDR3 is 16 amino acids long. The V and J ends lost 3 bases and 0 bases respectively, with 14 bases between them. Germline V gives CDR1 SGHVS, CDR2 FQNEAQ. The chain combines TRBV7-8 with TRBJ1-2; the D is unclear. The sequence was collected from a man aged 25 to 45 in a cohort exposed to, infected with or recovered from COVID-19 (not recorded which). Material for sequencing was PBMCs or T cells enriched from blood (not recorded which). The CDR3 nucleotides are TGTGCCAGCAGCTTGGCATCTTCCTCTTCTAACTATGGCTACACCTTC. Protein product: CASSLASSSSNYGYTF.